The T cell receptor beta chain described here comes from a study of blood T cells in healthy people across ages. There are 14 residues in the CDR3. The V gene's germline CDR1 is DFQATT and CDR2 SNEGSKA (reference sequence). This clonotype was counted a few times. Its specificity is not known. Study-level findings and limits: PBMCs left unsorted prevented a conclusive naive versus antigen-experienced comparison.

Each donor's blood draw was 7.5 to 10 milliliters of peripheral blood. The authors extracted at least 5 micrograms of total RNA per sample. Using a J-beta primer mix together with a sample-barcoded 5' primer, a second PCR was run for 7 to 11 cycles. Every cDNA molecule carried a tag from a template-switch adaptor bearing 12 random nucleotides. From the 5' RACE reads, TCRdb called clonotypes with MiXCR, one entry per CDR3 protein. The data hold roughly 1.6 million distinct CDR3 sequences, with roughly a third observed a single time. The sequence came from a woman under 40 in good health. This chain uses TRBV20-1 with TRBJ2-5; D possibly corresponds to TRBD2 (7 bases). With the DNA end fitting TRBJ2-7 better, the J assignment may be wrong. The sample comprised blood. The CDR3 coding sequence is TGCAGTGCCCAACGGGCGGGGGCGGGCTACGAGCAGTACTTC. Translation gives CSAQRAGAGYEQYF.